The 5 T cell receptor beta chains in this list originate from one sample, sequenced in a study of T-cell memory formation after mild COVID-19. Each CDR3 protein is one row after TCRdb ran MiXCR on the 5' RACE reads. This table has under 550,000 distinct CDR3 sequences, about 20% appearing once. Material: PBMCs or a T cell subset sorted from them (not recorded which). These receptors originate from an adult woman who had mild COVID-19 (a few samples of this study predate the infection). Cell type and time point are not known.

CDR3 in amino acids: CASSYSGLAGGWYEQYF. CDR3 coding DNA: TGTGCCAGCAGTTACTCAGGGCTAGCGGGAGGTTGGTACGAGCAGTACTTC. The chain links TRBV6-5 to TRBJ2-7; 11 bases map to TRBD2. The CDR3 runs to 17 residues. Germline V lookup: CDR1 MNHEY, CDR2 SVGAGI. V was clipped by 0 bases and J by 4 bases; unmatched bases: 8.

The chain employs TRBV7-3 and TRBJ2-3, with unresolved D. Germline V gene lookup returns CDR1 SGHTA and CDR2 FQGTGA. V was cut by 2 bases and J by 5 bases, with 8 bases left in between. This CDR3 contains 13 residues. Here the CDR3 reads CASSLSRLDTQYF. CDR3 nucleotides: TGTGCCAGCAGCTTATCCCGATTAGATACGCAGTATTTT. The whole variable domain, filled in from reference TRBV7-3 and TRBJ2-3, reads GAGVSQTPSNKVTEKGKYVELRCDPISGHTALYWYRQSLGQGPEFLIYFQGTGAADDSGLPNDRFFAVRPEGSVSTLKIQRTERGDSAVYLCASSLSRLDTQYFGPGTRLTVL.

V gene TRBV24-1 combines with J gene TRBJ2-3; either TRBD1 or TRBD2 may supply D (5 bases each). This CDR3 contains 14 residues. V dropped 9 bases and J dropped 1 base, with 13 bases sitting between them. Germline V gene data show CDR1 as KGHDR and CDR2 as SFDVKD. This CDR3 reads CATAPGTRTDTQYF. The CDR3 nucleotides are TGTGCCACCGCCCCTGGGACCCGCACAGATACGCAGTATTTT.

This clonotype was found once. In DNA form, the CDR3 reads TGTGCCAGCAGCTCCGGGGGCAGCTCTGGAAACACCATATATTTT. Protein sequence: CASSSGGSSGNTIYF. This chain connects TRBV7-9 to TRBJ1-3; D might be TRBD1 (6 bases). V was cut by 4 bases and J by 0 bases, with 10 bases left in between. The germline CDR1 and CDR2 sequences are SEHNR and FQNEAQ (reference sequence). The CDR3 has 15 residues.

The gene calls are TRBV6-2 or TRBV6-3 and TRBJ1-5, with D unclear. V lost 6 bases, J lost 5 bases, and 11 bases lay in between. Germline assignment: CDR1 MNHEY and CDR2 SVGEGT. CDR3 size: 13 residues. The CDR3 coding sequence is TGTGCCAGCAGCCTACGGCGTGATCAGCCCCAGCATTTT. It codes for CASSLRRDQPQHF.